This T cell receptor (beta chain) was identified during a study of T cells after yellow fever vaccination. Overall study results and limits: Re-detected after boosting: most primary clones, more than 95% of CD4 and about 85% of CD8. By day 5 rather than day 15, the secondary response had peaked, though it was weaker. FACS-sorted repertoires could contain abundant clonotypes contaminating from the bulk population.

TCRdb itself ran the 5' RACE reads through MiXCR, one entry per CDR3 protein. Of around 310,000 distinct CDR3 sequences in the sample, roughly 4.3% were seen once. This clonotype was counted many times. Its antigen is unidentified. The ends lost 6 bases at V and 7 bases at J; junction bases unmatched: 4. This CDR3 contains 14 residues. The clonotype originates from a man younger than 35 who received the YFV17D yellow fever vaccine. The chain is built from TRBV12-3 or TRBV12-4 and TRBJ2-3; 13 nucleotides agree with TRBD2. The source was PBMCs, collected 5 days after the yellow fever booster vaccination. DNA of the CDR3: TGTGCCAGCAGCACTAGCGGGGGGGCTCATACGCAGTATTTT. Protein product: CASSTSGGAHTQYF.